The TCR beta chain under discussion was sequenced for a study of T cells after yellow fever vaccination. The CDR3 is 18 residues long. Between the trimmed V and J ends, which lost 2 bases and 9 bases, there was a span of 26 bases. Germline V lookup: CDR1 KGHSH, CDR2 LQKENI. With respect to this clonotype: Its specificity is unknown.

Universal primer sites and UMIs were introduced during 5'RACE template-switching synthesis of TCR cDNA. TCRdb reprocessed the 5' RACE reads with MiXCR, giving one entry per CDR3 protein. The profile shows 400,000 or so distinct CDR3 sequences, 11% of them singletons. Points from the study as a whole: Peaking on day 5 versus 15, the secondary response was faster but weaker. The study noted that FACS-sorted repertoires could contain abundant clonotypes contaminating from the bulk population. Most primary-vaccination clones recurred post-booster (more than 95% CD4, about 90% CD8).

The origin of this receptor is a man in his late teens or twenties who received the YFV17D yellow fever vaccine. The rearrangement joins TRBV18 to TRBJ2-1, with a possible D match to TRBD2 (7 bases). The material sequenced was PBMCs, taken on the day of the first yellow fever vaccination. DNA for the CDR3: TGTGCCAGCTCACCAGTGGGACATCGGGGGGCCCCATGGTCTGAGCAGTTCTTC. It specifies CASSPVGHRGAPWSEQFF.